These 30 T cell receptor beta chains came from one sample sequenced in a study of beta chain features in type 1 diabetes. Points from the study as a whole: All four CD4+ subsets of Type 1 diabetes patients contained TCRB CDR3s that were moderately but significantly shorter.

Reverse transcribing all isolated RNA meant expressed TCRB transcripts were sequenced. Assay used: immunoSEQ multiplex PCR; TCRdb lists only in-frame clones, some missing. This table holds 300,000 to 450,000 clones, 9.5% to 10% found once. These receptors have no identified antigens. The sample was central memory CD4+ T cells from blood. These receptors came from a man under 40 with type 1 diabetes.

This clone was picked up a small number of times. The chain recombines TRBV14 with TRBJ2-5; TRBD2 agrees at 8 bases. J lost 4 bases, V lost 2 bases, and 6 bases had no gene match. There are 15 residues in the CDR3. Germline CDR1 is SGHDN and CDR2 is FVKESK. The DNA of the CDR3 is TGTGCCAGCAGCCAAACGGGAGGGCCGTTAGAGACCCAGTACTTC. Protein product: CASSQTGGPLETQYF.

Here the CDR3 DNA reads TGTGCCAGCAGCTTAGGGGCGGACCTAGCCAAAAACATTCAGTACTTC. This encodes CASSLGADLAKNIQYF. The J gene is TRBJ2-4, the V gene TRBV7-9; D is unresolved. V was trimmed by 1 base and J by 0 bases, leaving 10 bases between them. Germline CDR1 SEHNR, CDR2 FQNEAQ (reference sequence). The CDR3 covers 16 residues.

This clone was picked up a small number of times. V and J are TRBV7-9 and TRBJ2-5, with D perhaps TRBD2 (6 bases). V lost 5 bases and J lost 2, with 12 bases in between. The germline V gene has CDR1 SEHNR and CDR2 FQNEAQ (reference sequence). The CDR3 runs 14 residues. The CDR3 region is CASSRRDQQETQYF. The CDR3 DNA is TGTGCCAGCAGCCGGCGGGACCAACAAGAGACCCAGTACTTC.

CDR3 sequence: CASSPGGGQSYEQYF. CDR3 nucleotide sequence: TGCGCCAGCAGCCCGGGAGGGGGACAGTCCTACGAGCAGTACTTC. The genes are TRBV5-1 and TRBJ2-7; maybe TRBD2 (8 bases). Germline V gene sequence: CDR1 SGHRS, CDR2 YFSETQ. CDR3 size: 15 residues. The V end was cut by 4 bases, the J end by 1 base, with 15 bases between.

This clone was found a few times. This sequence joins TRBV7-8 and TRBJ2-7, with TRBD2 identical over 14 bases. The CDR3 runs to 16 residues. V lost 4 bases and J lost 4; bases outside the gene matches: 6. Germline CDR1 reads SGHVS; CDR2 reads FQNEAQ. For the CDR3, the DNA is TGTGCCAGCAGCTCTCCCGGGACTAGCGGGAGTTACGAGCAGTACTTC. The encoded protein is CASSSPGTSGSYEQYF. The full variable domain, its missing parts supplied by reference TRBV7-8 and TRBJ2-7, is GAGVSQSPRYKVAKRGQDVALRCDPISGHVSLFWYQQALGQGPEFLTYFQNEAQLDKSGLPSDRFFAERPEGSVSTLKIQRTQQEDSAVYLCASSSPGTSGSYEQYFGPGTRLTVT.

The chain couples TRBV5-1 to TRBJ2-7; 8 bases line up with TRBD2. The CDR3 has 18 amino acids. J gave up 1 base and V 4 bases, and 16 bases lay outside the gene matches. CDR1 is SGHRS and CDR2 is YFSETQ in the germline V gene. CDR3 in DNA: TGCGCCAGCAGCCCGCTGTTGGGCAGCGGGAGAGCGTCCTACGAGCAGTACTTC. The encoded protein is CASSPLLGSGRASYEQYF.

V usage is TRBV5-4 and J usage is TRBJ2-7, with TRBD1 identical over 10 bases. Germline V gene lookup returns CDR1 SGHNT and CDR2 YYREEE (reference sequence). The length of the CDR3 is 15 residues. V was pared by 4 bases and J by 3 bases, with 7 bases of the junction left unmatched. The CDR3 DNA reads TGTGCCAGCAGCCGGGGGACAGGGGTGAGCTACGAGCAGTACTTC. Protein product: CASSRGTGVSYEQYF.

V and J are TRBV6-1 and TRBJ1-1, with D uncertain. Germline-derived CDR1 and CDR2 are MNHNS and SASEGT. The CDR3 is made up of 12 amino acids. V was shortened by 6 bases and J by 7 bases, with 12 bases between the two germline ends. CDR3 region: CASSSHPHEAFF. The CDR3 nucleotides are TGTGCCAGCAGCTCCCATCCCCATGAAGCTTTCTTT.

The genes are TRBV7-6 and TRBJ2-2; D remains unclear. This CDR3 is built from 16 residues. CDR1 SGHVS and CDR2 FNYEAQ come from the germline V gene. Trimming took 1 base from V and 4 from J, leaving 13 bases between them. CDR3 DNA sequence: TGTGCCAGCAGCTTAGACACCCGCCCCAGCACCGGGGAGCTGTTTTTT. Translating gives CASSLDTRPSTGELFF.

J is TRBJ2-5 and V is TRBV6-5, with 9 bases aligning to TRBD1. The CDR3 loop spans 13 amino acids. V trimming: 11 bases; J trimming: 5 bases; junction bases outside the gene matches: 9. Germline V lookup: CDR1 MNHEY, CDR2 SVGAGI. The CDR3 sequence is CARTRDRVETQYF. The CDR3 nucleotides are TGTGCCCGGACGAGGGACAGGGTGGAGACCCAGTACTTC.

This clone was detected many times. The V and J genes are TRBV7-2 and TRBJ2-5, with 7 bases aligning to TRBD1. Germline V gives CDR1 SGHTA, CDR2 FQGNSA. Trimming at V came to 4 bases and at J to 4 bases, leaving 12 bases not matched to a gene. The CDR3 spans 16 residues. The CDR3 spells CASSSEGGARVETQYF. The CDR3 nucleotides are TGTGCCAGCAGCTCCGAAGGGGGCGCAAGGGTAGAGACCCAGTACTTC.

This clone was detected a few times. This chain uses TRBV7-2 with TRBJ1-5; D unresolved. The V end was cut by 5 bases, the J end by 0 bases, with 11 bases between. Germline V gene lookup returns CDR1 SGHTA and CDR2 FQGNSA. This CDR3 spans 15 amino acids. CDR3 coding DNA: TGTGCCAGCAGCCTGACAAGTTATAGCAATCAGCCCCAGCATTTT. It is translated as CASSLTSYSNQPQHF.

Here the CDR3 reads CASSLTLAGNEQYF. CDR3 nucleotides: TGTGCCAGCAGCTTAACCCTAGCGGGCAACGAGCAGTACTTC. The chain carries TRBV7-3 and TRBJ2-7, with TRBD2 matching 8 bases. Germline CDR1 SGHTA, CDR2 FQGTGA. V shed 0 bases and J 5 bases; nucleotides not matched to a gene: 3. The CDR3 is 14 residues long.

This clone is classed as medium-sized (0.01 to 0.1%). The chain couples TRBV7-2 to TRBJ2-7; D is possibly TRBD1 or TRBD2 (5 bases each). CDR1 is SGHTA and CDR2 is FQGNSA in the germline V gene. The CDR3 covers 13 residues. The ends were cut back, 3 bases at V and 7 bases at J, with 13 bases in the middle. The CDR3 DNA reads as TGTGCCAGCAGCTTCGGGATTAACAGGGAGCAGTACTTC. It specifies CASSFGINREQYF.

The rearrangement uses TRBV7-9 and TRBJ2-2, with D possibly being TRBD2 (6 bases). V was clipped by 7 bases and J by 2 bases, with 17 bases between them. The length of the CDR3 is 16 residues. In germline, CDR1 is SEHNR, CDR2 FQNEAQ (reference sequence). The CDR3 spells CASTPLSGENTGELFF. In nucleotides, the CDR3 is TGTGCCAGCACCCCACTTTCGGGAGAAAACACCGGGGAGCTGTTTTTT. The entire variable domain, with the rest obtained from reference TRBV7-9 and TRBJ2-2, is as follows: DTGVSQNPRHKITKRGQNVTFRCDPISEHNRLYWYRQTLGQGPEFLTYFQNEAQLEKSRLLSDRFSAERPKGSFSTLEIQRTEQGDSAMYLCASTPLSGENTGELFFGEGSRLTVL.

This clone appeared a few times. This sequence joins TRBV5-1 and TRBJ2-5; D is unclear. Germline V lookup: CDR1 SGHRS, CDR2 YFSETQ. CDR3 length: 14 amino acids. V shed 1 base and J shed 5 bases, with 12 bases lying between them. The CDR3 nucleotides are TGCGCCAGCAGCTTGAAAAACCCTAGGGAGACCCAGTACTTC. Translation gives CASSLKNPRETQYF.

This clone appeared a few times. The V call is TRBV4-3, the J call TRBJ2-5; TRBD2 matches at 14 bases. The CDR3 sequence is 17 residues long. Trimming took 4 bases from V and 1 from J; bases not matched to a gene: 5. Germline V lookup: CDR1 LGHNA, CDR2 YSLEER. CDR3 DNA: TGCGCCAGCAGCCGCGGGACTAGCGGGAGATCCCAAGAGACCCAGTACTTC. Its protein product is CASSRGTSGRSQETQYF.

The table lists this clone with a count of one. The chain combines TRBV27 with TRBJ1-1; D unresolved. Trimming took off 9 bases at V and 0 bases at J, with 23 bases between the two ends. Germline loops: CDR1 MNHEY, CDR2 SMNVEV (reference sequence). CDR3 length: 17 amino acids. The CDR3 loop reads CASLPRRPEIMNTEAFF. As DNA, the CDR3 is TGTGCCAGTCTTCCCCGGAGACCCGAGATTATGAACACTGAAGCTTTCTTT.

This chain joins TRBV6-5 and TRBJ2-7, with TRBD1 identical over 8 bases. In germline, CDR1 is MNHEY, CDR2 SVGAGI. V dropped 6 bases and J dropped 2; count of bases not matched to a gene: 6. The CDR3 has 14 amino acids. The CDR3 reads CASRSGQGTYEQYF. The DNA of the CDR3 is TGTGCCAGCAGATCAGGACAGGGTACCTACGAGCAGTACTTC.

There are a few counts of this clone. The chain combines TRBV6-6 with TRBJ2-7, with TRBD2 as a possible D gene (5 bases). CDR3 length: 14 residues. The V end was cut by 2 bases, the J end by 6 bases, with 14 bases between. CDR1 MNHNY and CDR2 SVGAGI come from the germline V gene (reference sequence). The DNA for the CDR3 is TGTGCCAGCAGTTACGAAGGCGGGCGGCGCGAGCAGTACTTC. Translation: CASSYEGGRREQYF.

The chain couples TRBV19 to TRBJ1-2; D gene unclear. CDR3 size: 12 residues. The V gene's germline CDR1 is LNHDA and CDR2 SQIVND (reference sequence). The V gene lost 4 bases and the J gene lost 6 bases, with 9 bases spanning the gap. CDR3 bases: TGTGCCAGTAGTAGGACCTCGAATGGCTACACCTTC. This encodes CASSRTSNGYTF.

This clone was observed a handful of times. The CDR3 coding sequence is TGTGCCAGTAGTATTCGGCTAGCGGCGACCTCCTACAATGAGCAGTTCTTC. Amino acids: CASSIRLAATSYNEQFF. This chain links TRBV19 with TRBJ2-1; TRBD2 agrees at 7 bases. Unmatched junction bases numbered 8, after V lost 3 bases and J lost 0 bases. The CDR3 totals 17 residues. CDR1 and CDR2 (germline): LNHDA, SQIVND (reference sequence).

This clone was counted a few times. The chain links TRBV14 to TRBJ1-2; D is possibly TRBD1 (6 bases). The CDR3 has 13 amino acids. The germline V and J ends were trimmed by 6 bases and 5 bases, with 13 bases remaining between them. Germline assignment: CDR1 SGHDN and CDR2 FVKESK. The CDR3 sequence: CASRRGGTYGYTF. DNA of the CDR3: TGTGCCAGCAGGCGAGGGGGGACGTATGGCTACACCTTC. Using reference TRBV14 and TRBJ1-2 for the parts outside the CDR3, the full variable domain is EAGVTQFPSHSVIEKGQTVTLRCDPISGHDNLYWYRRVMGKEIKFLLHFVKESKQDESGMPNNRFLAERTGGTYSTLKVQPAELEDSGVYFCASRRGGTYGYTFGSGTRLTVV.

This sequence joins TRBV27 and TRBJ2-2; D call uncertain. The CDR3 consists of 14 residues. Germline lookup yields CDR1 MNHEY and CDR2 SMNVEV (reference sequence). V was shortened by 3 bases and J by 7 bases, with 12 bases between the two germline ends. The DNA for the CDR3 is TGTGCCAGCAGTTTGGGCAGTTTACTCGGGGAGCTGTTTTTT. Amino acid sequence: CASSLGSLLGELFF.

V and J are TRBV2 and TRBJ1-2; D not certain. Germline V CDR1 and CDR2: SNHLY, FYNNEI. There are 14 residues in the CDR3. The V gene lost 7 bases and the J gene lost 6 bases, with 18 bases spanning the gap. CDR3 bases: TGTGCCAGCATATCGGATTTATTTGGCGATGGCTACACCTTC. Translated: CASISDLFGDGYTF.

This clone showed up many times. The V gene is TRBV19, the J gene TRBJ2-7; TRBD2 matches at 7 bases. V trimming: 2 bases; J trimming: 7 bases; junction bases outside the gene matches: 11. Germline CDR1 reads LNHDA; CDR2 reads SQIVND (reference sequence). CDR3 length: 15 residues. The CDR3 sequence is CASSIRAGASPEQYF. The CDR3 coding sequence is TGTGCCAGTAGTATAAGGGCGGGAGCGTCGCCTGAGCAGTACTTC.

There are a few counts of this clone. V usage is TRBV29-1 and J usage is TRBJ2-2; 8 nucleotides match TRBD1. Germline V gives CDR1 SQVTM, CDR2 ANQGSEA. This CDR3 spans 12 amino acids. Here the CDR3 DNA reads TGCCTTGGGACAGGGAACACCGGGGAGCTGTTTTTT. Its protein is CLGTGNTGELFF.

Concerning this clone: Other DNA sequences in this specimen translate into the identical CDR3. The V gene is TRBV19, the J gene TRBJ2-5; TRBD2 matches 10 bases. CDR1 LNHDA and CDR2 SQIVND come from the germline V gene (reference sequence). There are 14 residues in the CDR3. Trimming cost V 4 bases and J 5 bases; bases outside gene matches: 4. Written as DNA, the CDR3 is TGTGCCAGTAGTACTAGCGGGAGTTGGGAGACCCAGTACTTC. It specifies CASSTSGSWETQYF.

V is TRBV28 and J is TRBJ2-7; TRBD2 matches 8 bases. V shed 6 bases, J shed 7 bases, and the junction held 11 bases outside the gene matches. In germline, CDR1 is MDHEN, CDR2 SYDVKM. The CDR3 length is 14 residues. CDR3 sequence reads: CASRLGRTSREQYF. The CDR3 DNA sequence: TGTGCCAGCAGGTTAGGACGGACTAGCCGAGAGCAGTACTTC.

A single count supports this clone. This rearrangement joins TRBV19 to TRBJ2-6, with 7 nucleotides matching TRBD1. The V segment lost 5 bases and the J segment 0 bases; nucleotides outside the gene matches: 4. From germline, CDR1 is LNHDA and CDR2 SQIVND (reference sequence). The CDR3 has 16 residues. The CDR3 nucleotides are TGTGCCAGTAGTGTTAACAGGGGCTCTGGGGCCAACGTCCTGACTTTC. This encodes CASSVNRGSGANVLTF.